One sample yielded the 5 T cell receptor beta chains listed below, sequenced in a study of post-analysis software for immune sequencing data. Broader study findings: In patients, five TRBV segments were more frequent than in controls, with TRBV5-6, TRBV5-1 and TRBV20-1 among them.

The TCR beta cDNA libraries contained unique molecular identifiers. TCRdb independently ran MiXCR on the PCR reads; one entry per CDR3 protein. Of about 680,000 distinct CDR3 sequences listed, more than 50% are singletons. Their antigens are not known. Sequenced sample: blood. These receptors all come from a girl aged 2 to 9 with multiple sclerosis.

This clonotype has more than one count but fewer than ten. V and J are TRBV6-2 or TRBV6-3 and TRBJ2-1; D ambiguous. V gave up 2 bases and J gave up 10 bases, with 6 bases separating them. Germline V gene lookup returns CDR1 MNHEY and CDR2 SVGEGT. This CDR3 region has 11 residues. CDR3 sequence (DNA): TGTGCCAGCAGTTACGGGCGGGAGCAGTTCTTC. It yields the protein CASSYGREQFF.

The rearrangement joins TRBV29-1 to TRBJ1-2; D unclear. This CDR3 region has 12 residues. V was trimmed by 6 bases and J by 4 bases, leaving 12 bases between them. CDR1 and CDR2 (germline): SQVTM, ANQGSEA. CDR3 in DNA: TGCAGCGTCACGCAGGAGCCCTATGGCTACACCTTC. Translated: CSVTQEPYGYTF.

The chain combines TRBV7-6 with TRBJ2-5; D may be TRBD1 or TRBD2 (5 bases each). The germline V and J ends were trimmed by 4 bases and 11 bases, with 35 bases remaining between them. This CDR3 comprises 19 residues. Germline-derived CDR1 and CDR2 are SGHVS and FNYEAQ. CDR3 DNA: TGTGCCAGCAGCTCGTTGTTGCCGGGACGGAGGACACATGACAATGAGCAGTACTTC. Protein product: CASSSLLPGRRTHDNEQYF.

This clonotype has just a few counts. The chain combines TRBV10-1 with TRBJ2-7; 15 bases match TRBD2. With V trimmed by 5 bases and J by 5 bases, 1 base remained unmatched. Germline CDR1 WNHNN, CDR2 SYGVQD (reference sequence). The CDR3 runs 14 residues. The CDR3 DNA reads TGCGCCAGCAGTCGGACTAGCGGGAGGGACGAGCAGTACTTC. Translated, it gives CASSRTSGRDEQYF.

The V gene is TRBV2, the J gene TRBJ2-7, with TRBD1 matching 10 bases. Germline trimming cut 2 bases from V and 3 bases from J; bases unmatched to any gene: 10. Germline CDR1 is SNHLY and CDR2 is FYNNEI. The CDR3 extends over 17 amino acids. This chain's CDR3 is CASSELSVGQGGYEQYF. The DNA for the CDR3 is TGTGCCAGCAGTGAATTATCAGTTGGACAGGGGGGCTACGAGCAGTACTTC.